This entry describes one TCR beta chain. This clone was seen just once. The antigen this receptor binds is unknown. No clone much larger than this one lies a single base away; base qualities are absent. Patients with autoimmune disease history or receiving systemic immunosuppression were excluded from the trial. In every dose cohort, peripheral blood was drawn for TCR sequencing at baseline, cycle 4 day 1, and cycle 7 day 1. The samples were drawn from a first-in-human, open-label, multicenter phase I dose-escalation trial of ivuxolimab. The trial enrolled adults with locally advanced or metastatic head and neck squamous cell, hepatocellular, melanoma or renal cell carcinoma. Before TCR sequencing, CD4+ T cells and CD8+ T cells were sorted from peripheral blood as separate populations. The source of the sample is a study of OX40 agonist ivuxolimab in advanced cancers. Study-level background: The costimulatory receptor OX40 (CD134) was targeted by ivuxolimab, a fully human IgG2 agonistic monoclonal antibody. Intravenous ivuxolimab was administered to patients every 2 weeks at six dose levels: 0.01, 0.1, 0.3, 1.5, 3 and 10 mg/kg. Of the roughly 50 dose-escalation patients, hepatocellular carcinoma was present in some 19, melanoma in approximately 15, renal cell carcinoma in 9 and head and neck cancer in 9. In the dose-escalation cohort, 82.7% of patients were male, and the mean age was around 60 years, with a range of roughly 20 to 80. Patients were allowed to have had prior anti-PD-1, anti-PD-L1 or anti-CTLA-4 therapy, and approximately 40% of the dose-escalation patients had been treated with checkpoint inhibitors. Partial responses occurred in three dose-escalation patients, of whom one had hepatocellular carcinoma and two had cutaneous melanoma. The point of sequencing TCRbeta in the periphery was to test whether ivuxolimab changed TCR sequence diversity and drove clonal T-cell expansion. The paper reports the monotherapy dose-escalation portion (N of about 56 patients) of the phase I ivuxolimab trial. General findings and caveats noted by the study authors: On average, CD8+ T cells showed more expanded clones than CD4+ T cells after ivuxolimab. In the 0.1-3.0 mg/kg groups, partial responders had among the lowest normalized peripheral clonal expansion, particularly in CD8+ T cells. Which antigens the clonally expanded peripheral T cells were specific for was not determined. At doses of 0.1 to 3.0 mg/kg, clonal expansion of both CD4+ and CD8+ blood T cells was observed from baseline to week 6. Low levels of normalized T-cell clonal expansion were also seen in some patients who did not respond.

The V and J ends are trimmed by 2 bases and 0 bases, leaving 19 bases between them. From its cysteine to its phenylalanine, the CDR3 spans 17 amino acids. The entry retains the CDR3 DNA only, 51 bases that are in frame from base 1. For CDR1 and CDR2, the germline V gene (reference sequence) lists GTSNPN and SVGIG. Genomic DNA was extracted from sorted cells for sequencing of the TCRbeta CDR3 region. TCRbeta CDR3 regions were sequenced using the immunoSEQ Assay. What TCRdb holds here is the immuneACCESS table cut down to in-frame rearrangements. Part of the clones is not present; checked against another copy, under half of the missing clones reflect an unresolved V gene, and the others are unexplained. This sample is represented by 90,000 to 95,000 clones; approximately 80% of them were singletons. The ten largest account for roughly 1.1% of the sample.

The source of this sequence is an adult with an advanced solid tumor such as melanoma, head and neck, liver or kidney cancer. Here the sequenced sample was CD4+ or CD8+ T cells sorted from blood, taken in a trial of the OX40 agonist ivuxolimab. Recombination linked TRBV30 to TRBJ1-1; the D gene is possibly TRBD1, with 5 bases matching. The sequenced DNA: TGTGCCTGGAGTACCGGAAGACGGGGGAGAATGAACACTGAAGCTTTCTTT. This gives the protein CAWSTGRRGRMNTEAFF.